Below, 32 T cell receptor beta chains from the same sample are listed, as sequenced in a study of response to subunit inactivated influenza vaccine (dated by TCRdb to the late 2010s). Libraries were prepared through RT-PCR. Sequencing relied on an Illumina HiSeq 2500. TCRdb took the public reads, trimmed them with fastp at Q25, ran MiXCR for clone calling and kept in-frame beta chains. CDR3 protein sequences are deduplicated, and each keeps its most common genes and DNA. The sample yields 150,000 to 200,000 distinct CDR3 sequences; roughly 12% were counted once. About 31% of the sample is taken by the ten largest. This sample was also put to use in a study of T cells expressing NK-cell markers. That second report states: 5'RACE template switching, by which a universal primer site and unique molecular identifiers were added, was used to make TCR beta cDNA libraries.

The sample was CD8+ T cells sorted from PBMCs, taken roughly 12 days after vaccination. All receptors come from a man in his forties or fifties who received an inactivated influenza vaccine. Donor details come from another sample of the same person, matched by shared clones.

V is TRBV4-2 and J is TRBJ2-7; D is possibly TRBD1 or TRBD2 (5 bases each). This CDR3 spans 14 amino acids. Germline V CDR1 and CDR2: LGHNA, YNFKEQ. V was clipped by 1 base and J by 4 bases, with 11 bases between them. The CDR3: CASSQGGKGYEQYF. In DNA form, the CDR3 reads TGTGCCAGCAGCCAAGGGGGGAAAGGGTACGAGCAGTACTTC.

This clonotype appeared a few times. The rearrangement joins TRBV10-3 to TRBJ2-3, with D unclear. The CDR3 consists of 13 residues. The V and J ends lost 7 bases and 5 bases respectively, with 13 bases between them. Germline loops: CDR1 ENHRY, CDR2 SYGVKD. CDR3 nucleotides: TGTGCCATCAAGGACCAGCGAAAAGATACGCAGTATTTT. It codes for CAIKDQRKDTQYF.

The chain is built from TRBV28 and TRBJ2-3; 10 nucleotides agree with TRBD1. In germline, CDR1 is MDHEN, CDR2 SYDVKM. CDR3 length: 14 amino acids. V lost 7 bases and J lost 3; bases outside the gene matches: 4. The CDR3 loop is CASMVDRGTDTQYF. In DNA form, the CDR3 reads TGTGCCAGCATGGTGGACAGGGGGACAGATACGCAGTATTTT. The full variable domain, with the rest looked up from reference TRBV28 and TRBJ2-3, is DVKVTQSSRYLVKRTGEKVFLECVQDMDHENMFWYRQDPGLGLRLIYFSYDVKMKEKGDIPEGYSVSREKKERFSLILESASTNQTSMYLCASMVDRGTDTQYFGPGTRLTVL.

V and J are TRBV12-3 or TRBV12-4 and TRBJ1-1; 8 positions match TRBD1. This CDR3 has 15 residues. V gave up 5 bases and J gave up 0 bases; unmatched junction bases: 5. The CDR3, as DNA: TGTGCCAGCAGTCCGCCGACAGGGGTGAACACTGAAGCTTTCTTT. This codes for CASSPPTGVNTEAFF.

The table lists this clonotype with a few counts. This chain joins TRBV11-2 and TRBJ2-3, with TRBD2 as a possible D gene (6 bases). The CDR3 loop spans 16 amino acids. V shed 2 bases and J shed 0 bases, with 12 bases lying between them. Germline CDR1 is SGHAT and CDR2 is FQNNGV. DNA of the CDR3: TGTGCCAGCAGCTTACCCCGGGGGACCAGCACAGATACGCAGTATTTT. Translation: CASSLPRGTSTDTQYF.

There are many counts of this clonotype. The rearrangement uses TRBV5-6 and TRBJ2-3; TRBD2 might be the D (6 bases). With 3 bases removed from V and 1 base from J, the gap between germline ends came to 21 bases. Germline-derived CDR1 and CDR2 are SGHDT and YYEEEE. The length of the CDR3 is 18 residues. The CDR3 DNA reads TGTGCCAGCAGCTATCGGTGGGGGGTGAGTTCCGGCACAGATACGCAGTATTTT. Translating it yields CASSYRWGVSSGTDTQYF.

This clonotype was seen only a few times. This sequence joins TRBV9 and TRBJ2-1; D may be TRBD2 (5 bases). Trimming took 2 bases from V and 9 from J, leaving 12 bases between them. The CDR3 covers 13 residues. CDR1 and CDR2 from the germline V gene are SGDLS and YYNGEE. The CDR3 loop is CASSVTSSGEQFF. CDR3 nucleotide sequence: TGTGCCAGCAGCGTTACTAGTTCAGGTGAGCAGTTCTTC. The full variable domain, rest sourced from reference TRBV9 and TRBJ2-1, is DSGVTQTPKHLITATGQRVTLRCSPRSGDLSVYWYQQSLDQGLQFLIQYYNGEERAKGNILERFSAQQFPDLHSELNLSSLELGDSALYFCASSVTSSGEQFFGPGTRLTVL.

This clonotype was recorded many times. V usage is TRBV7-6 and J usage is TRBJ1-1; the D gene is possibly TRBD1 (5 bases). This CDR3 contains 13 residues. Trimming cost V 5 bases and J 9 bases, with 16 bases left between them. Germline CDR1 SGHVS, CDR2 FNYEAQ. CDR3 bases: TGTGCCAGCAGCCCAACAGAGGCAGGGCAAGCTTTCTTT. Its translation is CASSPTEAGQAFF.

This chain uses TRBV24-1 with TRBJ2-1, with D perhaps matching TRBD1 (5 bases). V was pared by 5 bases and J by 4 bases, with 11 bases between. Germline assignment: CDR1 KGHDR and CDR2 SFDVKD. This CDR3 region has 14 residues. The CDR3 sequence is CATSGRVGYNEQFF. Written as DNA, the CDR3 is TGTGCCACCAGTGGCAGGGTAGGATACAATGAGCAGTTCTTC.

The chain uses TRBV28 and TRBJ2-5; 8 bases match TRBD1. Germline loops: CDR1 MDHEN, CDR2 SYDVKM. Unmatched junction bases numbered 5, after V lost 3 bases and J lost 5 bases. This CDR3 has 14 amino acids. The CDR3 coding sequence is TGTGCCAGCAGTTTGGACAGGGATTCTGAGACCCAGTACTTC. It translates to CASSLDRDSETQYF.

This clonotype was seen a few times. The J gene is TRBJ2-5, the V gene TRBV4-1; TRBD1 aligns across 10 bases. The CDR3 sequence is 15 residues long. Germline V lookup: CDR1 MGHRA, CDR2 YSYEKL. V was pared by 1 base and J by 6 bases, with 5 bases of the junction left unmatched. CDR3 protein: CASSQVRQGAKTQYF. DNA for the CDR3: TGCGCCAGCAGCCAAGTCCGACAGGGGGCTAAGACCCAGTACTTC.

The chain combines TRBV28 with TRBJ2-5; TRBD2 matches 12 bases. V lost 6 bases and J lost 2; bases outside the gene matches: 4. From germline, CDR1 is MDHEN and CDR2 SYDVKM. This CDR3 has 15 residues. CDR3 coding DNA: TGTGCCAGCAGGAAACTAGCGGGGGGACAAGAGACCCAGTACTTC. Translated, it gives CASRKLAGGQETQYF.

The V gene is TRBV7-9, the J gene TRBJ1-4; D uncertain. Germline CDR1 SEHNR, CDR2 FQNEAQ (reference sequence). CDR3 length: 17 residues. With 5 bases removed from V and 2 bases from J, the gap between germline ends came to 18 bases. CDR3 in amino acids: CASSPPGLSGTNEKLFF. Written as DNA, the CDR3 is TGTGCCAGCAGCCCTCCCGGACTTTCTGGGACTAATGAAAAACTGTTTTTT.

The CDR3 DNA follows: TGTGCCAGCAGTCCGCAGGGGACAGGGATCGGCTACACCTTC. Its translation is CASSPQGTGIGYTF. The rearrangement uses TRBV6-1 and TRBJ1-2; TRBD1 agrees at 9 bases. V trimming: 5 bases; J trimming: 8 bases; junction bases outside the gene matches: 9. This CDR3 has 14 residues. Germline CDR1 is MNHNS and CDR2 is SASEGT.

This clonotype was seen a handful of times. The chain joins TRBV30 to TRBJ1-6, with D uncertain. The CDR3 is 13 residues long. CDR1 and CDR2 (germline): GTSNPN, SVGIG (reference sequence). Trimming took off 4 bases at V and 7 bases at J, with 11 bases between the two ends. The CDR3 bases are TGTGCCTGGAACGTAGGACCCAATTCACCCCTCCACTTT. As protein: CAWNVGPNSPLHF.

This clonotype was seen only a few times. The J gene is TRBJ2-1, the V gene TRBV12-3 or TRBV12-4; a possible D gene is TRBD2 (6 bases). The CDR3 loop spans 16 amino acids. The V end was cut by 6 bases, the J end by 6 bases, with 21 bases between. The DNA for the CDR3 is TGTGCCAGCAGCTTCCTCACCTTAGGCGGGGTCAATGAGCAGTTCTTC. This translates into CASSFLTLGGVNEQFF.

This clonotype was seen a few times. J is TRBJ2-1 and V is TRBV15; 11 nucleotides line up with TRBD2. Germline CDR1 and CDR2: LNHNV and YYDKDF (reference sequence). The CDR3 length is 15 residues. With 1 base clipped from V and 7 bases from J, the junction kept 3 bases outside the gene matches. The CDR3, as DNA: TGTGCCACCAGCAGAGGGGCTAGCGGGGGGAATGAGCAGTTCTTC. Amino acid sequence: CATSRGASGGNEQFF.

V and J are TRBV9 and TRBJ2-5, with D unclear. Trimming removed 1 base at V and 2 bases at J, with 9 bases between. The germline CDR1 and CDR2 sequences are SGDLS and YYNGEE. This CDR3 is built from 14 residues. The CDR3 bases are TGTGCCAGCAGCGTATTTCCGGAACAAGAGACCCAGTACTTC. Translating it yields CASSVFPEQETQYF.

This clonotype was counted ten times or more. The chain uses TRBV30 and TRBJ2-1; D might be TRBD2 (6 bases). Trimming removed 7 bases at V and 7 bases at J, with 20 bases between. The length of the CDR3 is 14 residues. Germline V gives CDR1 GTSNPN, CDR2 SVGIG (reference sequence). The CDR3 nucleotides are TGTGCCTTCTCCTTAGAAGCGGGCTTAAATGAGCAGTTCTTC. It codes for CAFSLEAGLNEQFF.

This clonotype came up a few times. The chain couples TRBV2 to TRBJ2-2, with 7 nucleotides matching TRBD1. V shed 11 bases and J 5 bases; nucleotides not matched to a gene: 14. The CDR3 is 15 residues long. Germline loops: CDR1 SNHLY, CDR2 FYNNEI. The CDR3 nucleotides read TGTGCCTTCCACGAGACAGGGAAGAATACCGGGGAGCTGTTTTTT. It codes for CAFHETGKNTGELFF.

This rearrangement joins TRBV12-3 or TRBV12-4 to TRBJ2-2; D unresolved. V was pared by 0 bases and J by 7 bases, with 6 bases between. The CDR3 length is 13 residues. The CDR3 nucleotides read TGTGCCAGCAGTTTAGCGGTCGGCGGGGAGCTGTTTTTT. The encoded protein is CASSLAVGGELFF.

Ten or more counts support this clonotype. The chain uses TRBV29-1 and TRBJ2-5, with D perhaps TRBD1 (6 bases). The CDR3 runs 13 residues. Trimming took off 5 bases at V and 2 bases at J, with 12 bases between the two ends. Germline V gene sequence: CDR1 SQVTM, CDR2 ANQGSEA. The CDR3 sequence: CSVWGHRQETQYF. In nucleotides, the CDR3 is TGCAGCGTTTGGGGACATAGGCAAGAGACCCAGTACTTC.

This clonotype was found a few times. The chain joins TRBV4-1 to TRBJ1-2; perhaps TRBD1 as D (5 bases). V gave up 4 bases and J gave up 1 base, with 16 bases separating them. The CDR3 loop spans 16 amino acids. CDR1 is MGHRA, CDR2 YSYEKL, per germline. The CDR3 DNA sequence: TGCGCCAGCAGCCTCAGGGCCGATCTCCTTAACTATGGCTACACCTTC. It translates to CASSLRADLLNYGYTF.

In this sample, this clonotype turned up a few times. This rearrangement joins TRBV6-2 or TRBV6-3 to TRBJ2-2, with 7 bases that match TRBD2. The CDR3 loop spans 16 amino acids. Trimming took 5 bases from V and 2 from J; bases not matched to a gene: 8. Per germline, CDR1 MNHEY and CDR2 SVGEGT. This CDR3 is CASSPLPGGNTGELFF. The CDR3 DNA sequence: TGTGCCAGCAGTCCCCTTCCGGGAGGTAACACCGGGGAGCTGTTTTTT.

This clonotype was detected only a few times. The V gene is TRBV20-1, the J gene TRBJ1-1; 8 bases match TRBD1. In germline, CDR1 is DFQATT, CDR2 SNEGSKA (reference sequence). CDR3 length equals 15 residues. V was pared by 5 bases and J by 6 bases, with 14 bases of the junction left unmatched. This CDR3 reads CSAPPQGAMIPEAFF. The CDR3 DNA reads TGCAGTGCTCCACCCCAGGGGGCGATGATCCCTGAAGCTTTCTTT.

The chain employs TRBV6-2 or TRBV6-3 and TRBJ1-1; tentative D call: TRBD1 (6 bases). The germline V gene encodes CDR1 MNHEY and CDR2 SVGEGT. The CDR3 runs to 14 residues. Trimming removed 5 bases from V and 4 bases from J, with 14 bases in between. CDR3 amino acids: CASSQQGEVTEAFF. In DNA, the CDR3 is TGTGCCAGCAGTCAACAGGGAGAGGTCACTGAAGCTTTCTTT.

The V call is TRBV6-2 or TRBV6-3, the J call TRBJ2-1; 10 bases match TRBD2. The CDR3 is 16 residues long. Trimming cost V 1 base and J 4 bases; bases outside gene matches: 4. The V gene's germline CDR1 is MNHEY and CDR2 SVGEGT. The CDR3 loop reads CASSYWLAGAYNEQFF. The CDR3 DNA follows: TGTGCCAGCAGTTACTGGCTAGCGGGAGCTTACAATGAGCAGTTCTTC.

This clonotype has only a few counts. The chain has TRBV3-1 and TRBJ2-1; possibly TRBD1 for D (6 bases). The CDR3 loop spans 16 amino acids. V was clipped by 4 bases and J by 6 bases, with 19 bases between them. The germline V gene encodes CDR1 LGHDT and CDR2 YNNKEL (reference sequence). The DNA for the CDR3 is TGTGCCAGCAGCCTCCTACCAGGGGCTATCCGCAATGAGCAGTTCTTC. It encodes CASSLLPGAIRNEQFF.

The chain has TRBV7-2 and TRBJ1-4, with 7 bases matching TRBD1. The V and J ends lost 5 bases and 4 bases, in that order; junction bases with no gene match: 7. In germline, CDR1 is SGHTA, CDR2 FQGNSA. The CDR3 has 15 residues. CDR3 residues: CASSPRGPFNEKLFF. The CDR3 DNA reads TGTGCCAGCAGCCCAAGGGGGCCTTTTAATGAAAAACTGTTTTTT.

This clonotype was counted at least ten times. This sequence joins TRBV12-3 or TRBV12-4 and TRBJ2-3; D unclear. CDR3 length: 12 amino acids. Trimming removed 3 bases at V and 4 bases at J, with 5 bases between. CDR3 in DNA: TGTGCCAGCAGTTTCGGAGCAGATACGCAGTATTTT. It encodes CASSFGADTQYF.

This clonotype showed up many times. This chain uses TRBV5-1 with TRBJ2-7; maybe TRBD2 (6 bases). With 1 base removed from V and 5 bases from J, the gap between germline ends came to 7 bases. Germline CDR1 and CDR2: SGHRS and YFSETQ. The CDR3 totals 12 residues. The CDR3 nucleotides read TGCGCCAGCAGCTTGTCGGGGGACGAGCAGTACTTC. Its translation: CASSLSGDEQYF.

Turning to this clonotype: Just one base apart from a much larger clone, this may be a read error. The V call is TRBV6-2 or TRBV6-3, the J call TRBJ1-5, with D tentatively TRBD1 (6 bases). Trimming took off 2 bases at V and 4 bases at J, with 6 bases between the two ends. Germline lookup yields CDR1 MNHEY and CDR2 SVGEGT. The CDR3 is 13 amino acids. CDR3 bases: TGTGCCAGCAGTTACCAGGGGAATCAGCCCCAGCATTTT. The encoded protein is CASSYQGNQPQHF.